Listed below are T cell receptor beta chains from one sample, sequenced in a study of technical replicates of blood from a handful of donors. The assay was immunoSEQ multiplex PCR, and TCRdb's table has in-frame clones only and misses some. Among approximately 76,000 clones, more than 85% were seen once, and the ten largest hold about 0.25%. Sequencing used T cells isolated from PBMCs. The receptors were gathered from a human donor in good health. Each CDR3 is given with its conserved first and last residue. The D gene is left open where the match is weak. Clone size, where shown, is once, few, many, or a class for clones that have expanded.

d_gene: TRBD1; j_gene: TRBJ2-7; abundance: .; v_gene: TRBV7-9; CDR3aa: CASKHGTGNSYEQYF; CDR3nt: TGTGCCAGCAAACACGGGACAGGGAATTCCTACGAGCAGTACTTC
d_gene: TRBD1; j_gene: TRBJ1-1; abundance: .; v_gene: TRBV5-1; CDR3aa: CASSETGAIKAFF; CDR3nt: TGCGCCAGCAGCGAAACAGGGGCTATTAAAGCTTTCTTT
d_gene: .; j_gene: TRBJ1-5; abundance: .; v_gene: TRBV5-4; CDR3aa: CASSGGPGGNQPQHF; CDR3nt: TGTGCCAGCAGCGGGGGACCAGGGGGCAATCAGCCCCAGCATTTT
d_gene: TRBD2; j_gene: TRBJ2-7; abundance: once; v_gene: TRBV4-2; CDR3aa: CASSVTGTTNYEQYF; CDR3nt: TGTGCCAGCAGCGTCACCGGGACTACAAACTACGAGCAGTACTTC
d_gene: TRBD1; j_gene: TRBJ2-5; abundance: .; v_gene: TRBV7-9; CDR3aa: CASSYGTGAEDQYF; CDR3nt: TGTGCCAGCAGCTACGGGACAGGTGCCGAGGACCAGTACTTC
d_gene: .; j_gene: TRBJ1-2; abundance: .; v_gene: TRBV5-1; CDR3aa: CASSFGMEAGYTF; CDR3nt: TGCGCCAGCAGCTTTGGGATGGAGGCTGGCTACACCTTC
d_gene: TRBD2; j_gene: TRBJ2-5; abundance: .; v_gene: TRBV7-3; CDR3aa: CASSYRLAGASAEQETQYF; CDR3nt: TGTGCCAGCAGCTACCGACTAGCGGGGGCCTCCGCCGAGCAAGAGACCCAGTACTTC
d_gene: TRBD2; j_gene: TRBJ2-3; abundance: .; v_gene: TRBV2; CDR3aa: CASSTLAGGTDTQYF; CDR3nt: TGTGCCAGCAGCACACTAGCGGGGGGAACAGATACGCAGTATTTT
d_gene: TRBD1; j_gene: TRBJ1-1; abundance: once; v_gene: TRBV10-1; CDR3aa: CASSRTGLNTEAFF; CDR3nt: TGCGCCAGCAGTCGGACAGGGCTGAACACTGAAGCTTTCTTT
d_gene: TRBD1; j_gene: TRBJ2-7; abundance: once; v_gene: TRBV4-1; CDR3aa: CASSQEPQGYEQYF; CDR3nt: TGCGCCAGCAGCCAAGAACCACAGGGGTACGAGCAGTACTTC
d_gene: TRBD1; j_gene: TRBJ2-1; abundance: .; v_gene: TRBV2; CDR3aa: CASSGDRGNEQFF; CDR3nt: TGTGCCAGCAGTGGGGACAGGGGGAATGAGCAGTTCTTC
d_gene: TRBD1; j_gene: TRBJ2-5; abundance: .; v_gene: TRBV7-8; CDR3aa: CASRWRRQGTETQYF; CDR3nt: TGTGCCAGCCGTTGGAGAAGACAGGGGACCGAGACCCAGTACTTC
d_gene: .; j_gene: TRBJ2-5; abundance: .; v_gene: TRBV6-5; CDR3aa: CASSRVRRQETQYF; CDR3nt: TGTGCCAGCAGCCGCGTGAGGCGGCAAGAGACCCAGTACTTC
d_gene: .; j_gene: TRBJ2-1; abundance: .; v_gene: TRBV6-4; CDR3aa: CASSDSERNSYNEQFF; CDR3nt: TGTGCCAGCAGTGACTCAGAGCGGAACTCCTACAATGAGCAGTTCTTC
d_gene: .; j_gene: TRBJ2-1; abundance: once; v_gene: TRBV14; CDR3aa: CASSQTGSSYNEQFF; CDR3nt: TGTGCCAGCAGCCAAACAGGGAGCTCCTACAATGAGCAGTTCTTC
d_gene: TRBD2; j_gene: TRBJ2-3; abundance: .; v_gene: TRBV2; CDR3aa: CASSEARREADTQYF; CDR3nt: TGTGCCAGCAGTGAGGCTAGGCGGGAGGCAGATACGCAGTATTTT
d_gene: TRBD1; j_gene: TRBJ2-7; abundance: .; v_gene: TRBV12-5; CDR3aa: CASGSTDRGYEQYF; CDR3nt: TGTGCTAGTGGTTCGACGGACAGGGGCTACGAGCAGTACTTC
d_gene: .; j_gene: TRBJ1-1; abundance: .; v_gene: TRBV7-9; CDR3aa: CASSSRVRDTEAFF; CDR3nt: TGTGCCAGCAGCTCCAGGGTAAGGGACACTGAAGCTTTCTTT
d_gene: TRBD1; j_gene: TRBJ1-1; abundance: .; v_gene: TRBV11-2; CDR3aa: CASSDGTWRTGVTEAFF; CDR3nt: TGTGCCAGCAGCGACGGTACCTGGCGGACAGGGGTCACTGAAGCTTTCTTT
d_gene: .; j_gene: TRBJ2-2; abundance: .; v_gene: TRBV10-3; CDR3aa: CAISESVWQYTGELFF; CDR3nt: TGTGCCATCAGTGAGTCAGTGTGGCAGTACACCGGGGAGCTGTTTTTT
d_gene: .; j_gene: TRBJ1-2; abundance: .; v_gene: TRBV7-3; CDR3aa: CASSSGSYGYTF; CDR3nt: TGTGCCAGCAGCTCGGGTAGCTATGGCTACACCTTC
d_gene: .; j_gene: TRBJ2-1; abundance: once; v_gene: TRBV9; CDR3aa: CASSASARSYNEQFF; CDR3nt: TGTGCCAGCAGCGCTAGCGCCCGGTCCTACAATGAGCAGTTCTTC
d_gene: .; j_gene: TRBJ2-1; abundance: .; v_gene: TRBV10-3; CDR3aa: CAISESGKGRGARNEQFF; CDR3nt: TGTGCCATCAGTGAGTCAGGAAAGGGACGGGGGGCTCGGAATGAGCAGTTCTTC
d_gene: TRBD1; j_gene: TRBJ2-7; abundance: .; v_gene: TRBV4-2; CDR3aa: CASSQTFRTGSDEQYF; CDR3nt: TGTGCCAGCAGCCAAACATTCAGGACAGGGAGTGACGAGCAGTACTTC
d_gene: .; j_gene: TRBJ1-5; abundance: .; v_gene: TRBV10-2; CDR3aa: CASSDFYPRIGGEVNQPQHF; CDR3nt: TGCGCCAGCAGTGACTTTTACCCCAGGATCGGAGGGGAAGTTAATCAGCCCCAGCATTTT
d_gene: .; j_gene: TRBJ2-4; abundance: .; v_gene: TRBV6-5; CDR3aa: CASSYARALAKNIQYF; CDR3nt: TGTGCCAGCAGTTACGCCAGGGCACTAGCCAAAAACATTCAGTACTTC
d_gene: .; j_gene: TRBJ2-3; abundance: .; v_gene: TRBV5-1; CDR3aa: CASSISGSDTQYF; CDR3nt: TGCGCCAGCAGTATAAGTGGCTCAGATACGCAGTATTTT
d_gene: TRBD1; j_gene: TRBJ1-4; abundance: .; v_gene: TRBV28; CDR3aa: CASSPGTVSNEKLFF; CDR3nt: TGTGCCAGCAGTCCAGGGACAGTTTCAAATGAAAAACTGTTTTTT
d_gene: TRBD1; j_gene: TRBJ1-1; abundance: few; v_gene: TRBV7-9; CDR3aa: CASSPKGQGWPFF; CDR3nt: TGTGCCAGCAGCCCCAAGGGACAGGGCTGGCCTTTCTTT
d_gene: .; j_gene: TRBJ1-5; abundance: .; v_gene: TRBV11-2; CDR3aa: CASSFGGEGPQHF; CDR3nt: TGTGCCAGCAGCTTTGGGGGCGAAGGGCCCCAGCATTTT